This T cell receptor (beta chain) comes out of a study of shared clonotypes between healthy human individuals. Unmatched junction bases numbered 8, after V lost 5 bases and J lost 5 bases. CDR3 length equals 15 residues. Germline CDR1 SGHVS, CDR2 FNYEAQ. Genomic DNA came from about 90 million PBMCs in unsorted samples. For every subset, genomic DNA was evenly distributed across several immunoSEQ plates. The team ran DNA from unsorted PBMCs on ten immunoSEQ deep assay plates for sequencing. Methods used by the authors: Filtering of immunoSEQ junctional sequences could not match full-length read filtering. Profiling relied on immunoSEQ multiplex PCR, and the TCRdb table lists in-frame clones only, not all of them. That table is the source of V, J and clone size, and D and trimming were worked out from the DNA. The sample comprises about 490,000 clones, over 60% of which are singletons, and 13% rests with the top ten.

This clone was observed once. V is TRBV7-6 and J is TRBJ2-5, with 10 bases identical to TRBD2. Material: PBMCs. The source of this sequence is a woman aged 40 to 55 in good health. Some clones in this sample may be carry-over from other donors' samples. The CDR3 region has the DNA TGTGCCAGCAGCCATCTCCTAGCGGGAGTTGAGACCCAGTACTTC. Encoded protein: CASSHLLAGVETQYF. Drawing the rest from reference TRBV7-6 and TRBJ2-5, the complete variable domain is GAGVSQSPRYKVTKRGQDVALRCDPISGHVSLYWYRQALGQGPEFLTYFNYEAQQDKSGLPNDRFSAERPEGSISTLTIQRTEQRDSAMYRCASSHLLAGVETQYFGPGTRLLVL.